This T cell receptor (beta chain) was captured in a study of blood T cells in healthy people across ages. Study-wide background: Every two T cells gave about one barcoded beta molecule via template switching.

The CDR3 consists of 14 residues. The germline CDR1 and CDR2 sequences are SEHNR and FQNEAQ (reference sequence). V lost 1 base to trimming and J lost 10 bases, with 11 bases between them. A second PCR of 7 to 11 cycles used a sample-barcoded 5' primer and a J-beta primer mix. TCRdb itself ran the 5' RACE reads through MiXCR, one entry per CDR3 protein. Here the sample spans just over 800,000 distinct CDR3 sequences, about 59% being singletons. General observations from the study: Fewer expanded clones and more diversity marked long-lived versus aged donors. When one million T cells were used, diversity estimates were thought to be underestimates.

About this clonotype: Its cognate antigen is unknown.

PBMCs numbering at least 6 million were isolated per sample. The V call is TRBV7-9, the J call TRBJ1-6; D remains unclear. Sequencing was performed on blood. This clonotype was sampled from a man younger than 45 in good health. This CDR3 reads CASSLERFESPLHF. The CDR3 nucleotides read TGTGCCAGCAGCTTAGAGAGGTTTGAATCACCCCTCCACTTT.